One sample yielded the 14 T cell receptor beta chains listed below, sequenced in a study of CD8+CD57+ T cells in acquired aplastic anemia. The TCR beta profiling, which covered VDJ combination and CDR3 sequence, was carried out using genomic DNA as the template. TCRdb reprocessed the reads via MiXCR and lists one record per CDR3 protein. The sample consists of around 200,000 distinct CDR3 sequences, around 45% of them appearing once. All patients picked for sequencing had shown, by flow cytometry, an expansion of CD8+CD57+ cells. Sequencing was carried out using sorted CD4+, CD8+, or CD8+CD57+ T cells (not recorded which) from PBMCs. The receptors originated from a human donor with aplastic anemia.

V and J are TRBV9 and TRBJ1-2, with 10 bases matching TRBD1. Germline CDR1 and CDR2: SGDLS and YYNGEE. The CDR3 is 14 amino acids. V gave up 3 bases and J gave up 4 bases; unmatched junction bases: 3. CDR3 sequence reads: CASSADRGFYGYTF. The CDR3 DNA sequence: TGTGCCAGCAGCGCGGACAGGGGGTTCTATGGCTACACCTTC.

This clonotype appeared many times. The rearrangement uses TRBV12-3 or TRBV12-4 and TRBJ2-1, with 12 bases lining up with TRBD2. The V segment lost 6 bases and the J segment 4 bases; nucleotides outside the gene matches: 7. The CDR3 consists of 16 residues. The CDR3 protein is CASSRLAGALYNEQFF. The CDR3, as DNA: TGTGCCAGCAGCCGACTAGCGGGAGCTCTATACAATGAGCAGTTCTTC.

The chain joins TRBV2 to TRBJ2-5; D gene uncertain. V was cut by 8 bases and J by 5 bases, with 15 bases left in between. The CDR3 extends over 13 amino acids. The germline V gene has CDR1 SNHLY and CDR2 FYNNEI. The CDR3 here is CASRLWPRETQYF. The CDR3 coding sequence is TGTGCCAGCCGCCTTTGGCCAAGGGAGACCCAGTACTTC. Complete variable domain (other parts from reference TRBV2 and TRBJ2-5): EPEVTQTPSHQVTQMGQEVILRCVPISNHLYFYWYRQILGQKVEFLVSFYNNEISEKSEIFDDQFSVERPDGSNFTLKIRSTKLEDSAMYFCASRLWPRETQYFGPGTRLLVL.

The V and J genes are TRBV24-1 and TRBJ1-2, with D tentatively TRBD1 (5 bases). Trimming left V 7 bases short and J 5 bases short, with 10 bases between. Looked up from germline, CDR1 is KGHDR and CDR2 is SFDVKD. The CDR3 is made up of 12 amino acids. The CDR3 spells CATRDRFYGYTF. DNA of the CDR3: TGTGCCACCAGAGACAGATTTTATGGCTACACCTTC.

J is TRBJ2-1 and V is TRBV19; maybe TRBD2 (6 bases). The germline V gene encodes CDR1 LNHDA and CDR2 SQIVND (reference sequence). The CDR3 loop spans 14 amino acids. V shed 5 bases and J shed 3 bases, with 11 bases lying between them. Here the CDR3 reads CASSSRGIYNEQFF. CDR3 bases: TGTGCCAGTAGTTCTCGGGGGATCTACAATGAGCAGTTCTTC.

This clonotype has ten or more counts. The genes are TRBV7-9 and TRBJ2-5; 7 bases are shared with TRBD1. The CDR3 loop spans 13 amino acids. Germline V gene lookup returns CDR1 SEHNR and CDR2 FQNEAQ (reference sequence). V gave up 2 bases and J gave up 7 bases; unmatched junction bases: 4. The DNA for the CDR3 is TGTGCCAGCAGCTTAAAAGCAGGGGGGACCCAGTACTTC. It yields the protein CASSLKAGGTQYF.

The J gene is TRBJ2-5, the V gene TRBV20-1; D unclear. Trimming stripped 6 bases from V and 3 bases from J, with 11 bases between. Germline values: CDR1 DFQATT, CDR2 SNEGSKA (reference sequence). This CDR3 region has 12 residues. The CDR3 bases are TGCAGTGCCGACCCCCATGAAGAGACCCAGTACTTC. It translates to CSADPHEETQYF.

A word on this clonotype: Germline and junction disagree at one end, which may indicate a read error. The chain has TRBV20-1 and TRBJ2-3, with 13 bases matching TRBD2. The CDR3 is made up of 13 amino acids. Germline V CDR1 and CDR2: DFQATT, SNEGSKA (reference sequence). The CDR3 loop is CSARGTSGIRAGF. The CDR3 nucleotides are TGCAGTGCTAGGGGGACTAGCGGGATTCGAGCCGGTTTT.

V usage is TRBV6-1 and J usage is TRBJ1-3, with TRBD1 identical over 8 bases. This CDR3 is 16 amino acids long. Per germline, CDR1 MNHNS and CDR2 SASEGT. V dropped 6 bases and J dropped 2; count of bases not matched to a gene: 9. CDR3 coding DNA: TGTGCCAGCAGGCAGCCGGGACAGGCCACTGGAAACACCATATATTTT. This codes for CASRQPGQATGNTIYF.

In regard to this clonotype: Since a much larger clone is just one base distant, this may be a read error. This chain connects TRBV7-8 to TRBJ2-1, with 12 bases fitting TRBD2. Unmatched junction bases numbered 4, after V lost 3 bases and J lost 7 bases. This CDR3 is 15 amino acids long. CDR1 SGHVS and CDR2 FQNEAQ come from the germline V gene. The CDR3 DNA is TGTGCCAGCAGCTTGTCACTAGCGGGAGGAAATGAGCAGTTCTTC. This gives the protein CASSLSLAGGNEQFF.

This clonotype was detected ten times or more. The rearrangement links TRBV20-1 to TRBJ2-5, with TRBD2 as a possible D gene (6 bases). CDR3 length: 10 amino acids. The V gene lost 8 bases and the J gene lost 7 bases, with 11 bases spanning the gap. CDR1 is DFQATT and CDR2 is SNEGSKA in the germline V gene (reference sequence). CDR3 nucleotides: TGCAGTCCCTGGCGGGGGACCCAGTACTTC. Translating it yields CSPWRGTQYF.

This chain connects TRBV7-2 to TRBJ2-5; no clear D. The CDR3 runs to 13 residues. V was cut by 2 bases and J by 5 bases, with 9 bases left in between. CDR1 and CDR2 from the germline V gene are SGHTA and FQGNSA. This CDR3 reads CASSLKGGETQYF. CDR3 nucleotides: TGTGCCAGCAGCTTAAAGGGTGGCGAGACCCAGTACTTC.

The V call is TRBV19, the J call TRBJ2-7, with 9 bases identical to TRBD2. This CDR3 is built from 15 residues. Germline V gives CDR1 LNHDA, CDR2 SQIVND (reference sequence). V shed 5 bases and J 5 bases; nucleotides not matched to a gene: 10. CDR3 residues: CASSPRGLASDEQYF. The DNA of the CDR3 is TGTGCCAGTAGTCCCCGTGGACTAGCGTCCGACGAGCAGTACTTC.

This chain uses TRBV19 with TRBJ1-1; 11 nucleotides agree with TRBD1. The germline V gene has CDR1 LNHDA and CDR2 SQIVND (reference sequence). The CDR3 has 16 residues. The junction had 9 bases not matched to a gene; V was cut back by 5 bases and J by 4 bases. CDR3 amino acids: CASSLRRTGGVTEAFF. As DNA, the CDR3 is TGTGCCAGTAGTTTGAGGAGGACAGGGGGCGTCACTGAAGCTTTCTTT. Complete variable domain (other parts from reference TRBV19 and TRBJ1-1): DGGITQSPKYLFRKEGQNVTLSCEQNLNHDAMYWYRQDPGQGLRLIYYSQIVNDFQKGDIAEGYSVSREKKESFPLTVTSAQKNPTAFYLCASSLRRTGGVTEAFFGQGTRLTVV.